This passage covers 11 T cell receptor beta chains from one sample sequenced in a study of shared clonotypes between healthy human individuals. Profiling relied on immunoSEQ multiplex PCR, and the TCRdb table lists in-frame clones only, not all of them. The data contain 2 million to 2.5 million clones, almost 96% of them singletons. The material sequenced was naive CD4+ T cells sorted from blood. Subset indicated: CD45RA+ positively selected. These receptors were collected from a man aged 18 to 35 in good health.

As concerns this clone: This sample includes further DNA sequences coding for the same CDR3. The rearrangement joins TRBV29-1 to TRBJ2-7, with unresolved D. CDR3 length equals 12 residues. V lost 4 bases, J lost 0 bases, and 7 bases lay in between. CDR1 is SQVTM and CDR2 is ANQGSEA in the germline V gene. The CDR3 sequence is CSVVQNSYEQYF. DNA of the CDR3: TGCAGCGTTGTGCAGAACTCCTACGAGCAGTACTTC.

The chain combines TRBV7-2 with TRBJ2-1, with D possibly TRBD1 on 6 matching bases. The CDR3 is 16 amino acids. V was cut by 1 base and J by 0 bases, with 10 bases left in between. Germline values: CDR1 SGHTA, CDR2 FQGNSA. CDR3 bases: TGTGCCAGCAGCTTAGGGCAAGGGGGCTCCTACAATGAGCAGTTCTTC. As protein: CASSLGQGGSYNEQFF.

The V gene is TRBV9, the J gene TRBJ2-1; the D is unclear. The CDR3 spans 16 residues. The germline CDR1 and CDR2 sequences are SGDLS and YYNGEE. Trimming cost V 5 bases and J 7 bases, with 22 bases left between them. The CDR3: CASSTSLRRVGNEQFF. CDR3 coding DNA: TGTGCCAGCAGTACGTCCTTGAGACGGGTGGGGAATGAGCAGTTCTTC.

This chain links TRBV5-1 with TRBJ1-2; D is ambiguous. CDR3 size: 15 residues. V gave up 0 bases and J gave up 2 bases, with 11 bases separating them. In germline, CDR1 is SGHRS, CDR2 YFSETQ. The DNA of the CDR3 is TGCGCCAGCAGCTTGGGTGGGGAACTGAACTATGGCTACACCTTC. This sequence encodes CASSLGGELNYGYTF.

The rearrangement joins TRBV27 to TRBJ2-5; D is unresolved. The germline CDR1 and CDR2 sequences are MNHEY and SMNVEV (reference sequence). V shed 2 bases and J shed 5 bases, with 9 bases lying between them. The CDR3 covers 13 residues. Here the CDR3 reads CASSLNRVETQYF. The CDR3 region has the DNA TGTGCCAGCAGTTTAAACCGTGTCGAGACCCAGTACTTC.

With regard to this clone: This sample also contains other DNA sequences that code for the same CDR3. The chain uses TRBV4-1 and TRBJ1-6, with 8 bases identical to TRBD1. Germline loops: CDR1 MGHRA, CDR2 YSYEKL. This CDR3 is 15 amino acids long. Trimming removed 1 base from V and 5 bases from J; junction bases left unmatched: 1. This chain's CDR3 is CASSQGTGNNSPLHF. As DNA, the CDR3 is TGCGCCAGCAGCCAAGGGACAGGGAATAATTCACCCCTCCACTTT.

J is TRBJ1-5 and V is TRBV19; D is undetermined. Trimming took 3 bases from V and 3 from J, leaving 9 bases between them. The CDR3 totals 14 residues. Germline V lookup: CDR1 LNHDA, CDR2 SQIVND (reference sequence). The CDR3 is CASSMTLNNQPQHF. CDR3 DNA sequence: TGTGCCAGTAGTATGACGCTAAACAATCAGCCCCAGCATTTT.

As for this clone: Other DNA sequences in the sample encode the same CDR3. The CDR3 loop reads CASSVGGSGTDTQYF. The DNA of the CDR3 is TGTGCCAGCAGCGTAGGCGGGAGTGGAACAGATACGCAGTATTTT. The rearrangement links TRBV9 to TRBJ2-3; TRBD2 matches at 7 bases. The CDR3 has 15 residues. In germline, CDR1 is SGDLS, CDR2 YYNGEE. After removal of 0 bases from V and 3 bases from J, the junction contained 4 bases not matched to a gene.

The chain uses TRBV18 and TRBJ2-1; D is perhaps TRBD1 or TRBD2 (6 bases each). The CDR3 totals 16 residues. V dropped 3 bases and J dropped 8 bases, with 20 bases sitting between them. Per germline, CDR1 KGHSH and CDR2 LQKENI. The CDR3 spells CASSPPQGRNVDEQFF. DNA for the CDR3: TGTGCCAGCTCACCTCCTCAGGGGAGGAATGTAGATGAGCAGTTCTTC.

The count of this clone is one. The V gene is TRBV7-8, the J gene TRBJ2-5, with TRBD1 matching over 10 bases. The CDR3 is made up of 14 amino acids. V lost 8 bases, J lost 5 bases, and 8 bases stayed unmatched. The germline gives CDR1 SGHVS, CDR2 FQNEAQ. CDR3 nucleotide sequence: TGTGCCAGCGCCCGGGACAGGGGAAAGGAGACCCAGTACTTC. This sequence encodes CASARDRGKETQYF. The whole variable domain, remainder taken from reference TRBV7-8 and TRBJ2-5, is GAGVSQSPRYKVAKRGQDVALRCDPISGHVSLFWYQQALGQGPEFLTYFQNEAQLDKSGLPSDRFFAERPEGSVSTLKIQRTQQEDSAVYLCASARDRGKETQYFGPGTRLLVL.

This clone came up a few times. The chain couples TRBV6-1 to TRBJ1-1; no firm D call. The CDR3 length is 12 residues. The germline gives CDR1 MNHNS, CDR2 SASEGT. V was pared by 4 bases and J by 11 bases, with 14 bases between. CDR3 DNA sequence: TGTGCCAGCAGTGGGTCGGCGGGTGCCGCTTTCTTT. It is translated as CASSGSAGAAFF.